This TCR beta chain appears in the sequencing data of a study of T cell responses to AZD1222 COVID-19 vaccine. Looking at the study overall: Combined were second doses at about 4 or about 12 weeks.

Whole-study results and caveats: Seropositive AZD1222 recipients at baseline numbered only five or six.

With respect to this clone: As yet, its antigen is unknown.

Method: immunoSEQ multiplex PCR; TCRdb's copy keeps in-frame clones and lacks some. This sample yields roughly 96,000 clones, of which roughly 88% are seen a single time; approximately 24% belongs to the top ten. Germline V CDR1 and CDR2: SGHTS, YDEGEE. Trimming stripped 5 bases from V and 5 bases from J, with 8 bases between. This CDR3 contains 11 residues. The genes are TRBV5-8 and TRBJ2-7; TRBD2 is a possible D gene (5 bases). The origin of this receptor is an adult in good health. Source: peripheral blood, taken on day 0 of AZD1222 vaccination. CDR3 in amino acids: CASSLRDEQYF. The DNA of the CDR3 is TGTGCCAGCAGTTTGAGGGACGAGCAGTACTTC.